This entry concerns a single T cell receptor beta chain. Its antigen is not known. The entry originates in a study of shared clonotypes between healthy human individuals. At the level of the study: Per donor, CD8 memory used one plate, CD8 naive used two, CD4 memory used three and CD4 naive used three. Findings and limits, study-wide: Despite large depth, rarefaction showed incomplete sorted-subset sequencing. Shared clonotypes: 4.5% to 6.5% naive CD4, roughly 4% naive CD8, 2.3% memory CD4, 0.4% to 0.45% memory CD8.

Sorted-subset replicate PCRs used around 200 ng DNA, around 27,000 T cell genomes. Data came from immunoSEQ multiplex PCR; TCRdb stores just in-frame clones and leaves some out. This repertoire shows some 1.1 million clones, around three quarters found once; its top ten account for more than 0.85%. The germline V gene encodes CDR1 MNHEY and CDR2 SMNVEV (reference sequence). This CDR3 comprises 17 residues. Trimming removed 5 bases from V and 4 bases from J; junction bases left unmatched: 12. The V call is TRBV27, the J call TRBJ2-1, with TRBD2 matching over 9 bases. Material: memory CD4+ T cells from PBMCs. Subset meaning: CD45RA-negative fraction. The receptor comes from a man aged 18 to 29 in good health. Some clones in this sample may be carry-over from other donors' samples. The CDR3 nucleotides read TGTGCCAGCAGTCCCCAGCTGACTAGCGGCTGGTACAATGAGCAGTTCTTC. Encoded protein: CASSPQLTSGWYNEQFF.